The 30 T cell receptor beta chains below were found in one sample sequenced in a study of blood T cell repertoires in COVID-19. The assay was immunoSEQ multiplex PCR, and TCRdb's table has in-frame clones only and misses some. Among some 130,000 clones listed, more than 90% were seen once. The specimen was peripheral blood. Every receptor here comes from a man aged 45 to 65 with active COVID-19.

The gene calls are TRBV15 and TRBJ1-1, with 7 nucleotides matching TRBD1. After removal of 4 bases from V and 3 bases from J, the junction contained 2 bases not matched to a gene. Germline V gene lookup returns CDR1 LNHNV and CDR2 YYDKDF (reference sequence). The CDR3 totals 13 residues. The CDR3 sequence is CATSITGDTEAFF. CDR3 nucleotide sequence: TGTGCCACCAGCATCACAGGGGACACTGAAGCTTTCTTT. The full variable domain, in which reference TRBV15 and TRBJ1-1 provide the parts outside the CDR3, is DAMVIQNPRYQVTQFGKPVTLSCSQTLNHNVMYWYQQKSSQAPKLLFHYYDKDFNNEADTPDNFQSRRPNTSFCFLDIRSPGLGDTAMYLCATSITGDTEAFFGQGTRLTVV.

The V gene is TRBV19, the J gene TRBJ1-2; 7 nucleotides agree with TRBD1. V dropped 4 bases and J dropped 2; count of bases not matched to a gene: 7. CDR1 is LNHDA and CDR2 is SQIVND in the germline V gene (reference sequence). The CDR3 consists of 15 residues. CDR3 region: CASSTPQTGNYGYTF. CDR3 nucleotides: TGTGCCAGTAGTACACCACAGACAGGGAACTATGGCTACACCTTC.

The rearrangement links TRBV19 to TRBJ2-1; D possibly corresponds to TRBD2 (6 bases). The CDR3 sequence is 16 residues long. CDR1 LNHDA and CDR2 SQIVND come from the germline V gene (reference sequence). With 5 bases removed from V and 2 bases from J, the gap between germline ends came to 16 bases. The CDR3 is CASSGWMEGTYNEQFF. The CDR3 DNA follows: TGTGCCAGTAGTGGGTGGATGGAGGGTACCTACAATGAGCAGTTCTTC.

The J gene is TRBJ2-1, the V gene TRBV2; 8 bases are a match to TRBD2. Germline V lookup: CDR1 SNHLY, CDR2 FYNNEI. CDR3 size: 12 residues. V shed 7 bases, J shed 4 bases, and the junction held 0 bases outside the gene matches. CDR3 residues: CASTSGYNEQFF. CDR3 DNA sequence: TGTGCCAGCACTAGCGGGTACAATGAGCAGTTCTTC. The full variable domain, rest sourced from reference TRBV2 and TRBJ2-1, is EPEVTQTPSHQVTQMGQEVILRCVPISNHLYFYWYRQILGQKVEFLVSFYNNEISEKSEIFDDQFSVERPDGSNFTLKIRSTKLEDSAMYFCASTSGYNEQFFGPGTRLTVL.

This clone was picked up one time. The rearrangement links TRBV3-1 (or the pseudogene TRBV3-2) to TRBJ1-4, with D perhaps matching TRBD1 (5 bases). The CDR3 loop spans 13 amino acids. V lost 5 bases to trimming and J lost 8 bases, with 12 bases between them. CDR1 and CDR2 from the germline V gene are LGHDT and YNNKEL (reference sequence). For the CDR3, the DNA is TGTGCCAGCAGCTCAAGCCCAGGGGAAAAACTGTTTTTT. Translating it yields CASSSSPGEKLFF.

The V call is TRBV28, the J call TRBJ2-3; no clear D gene. This CDR3 is built from 12 residues. V was cut by 6 bases and J by 3 bases, with 7 bases left in between. The germline CDR1 and CDR2 sequences are MDHEN and SYDVKM. CDR3 coding DNA: TGTGCCAGCAGCATGAGAACAGATACGCAGTATTTT. The encoded protein is CASSMRTDTQYF.

The V gene is TRBV7-2, the J gene TRBJ2-2, with 8 positions matching TRBD2. This CDR3 is 15 amino acids long. CDR1 SGHTA and CDR2 FQGNSA come from the germline V gene. After removal of 0 bases from V and 8 bases from J, the junction contained 5 bases not matched to a gene. CDR3 protein: CASSLAPREGGELFF. In DNA form, the CDR3 reads TGTGCCAGCAGCTTAGCGCCCCGGGAGGGGGGGGAGCTGTTTTTT.

The V and J genes are TRBV7-9 and TRBJ2-4; 10 bases agree with TRBD1. V dropped 5 bases and J dropped 0; count of bases not matched to a gene: 10. The CDR3 is made up of 18 amino acids. CDR1 is SEHNR and CDR2 is FQNEAQ in the germline V gene (reference sequence). The CDR3 here is CASSGTGAVSLAKNIQYF. In DNA form, the CDR3 reads TGTGCCAGCAGCGGGACAGGGGCCGTGTCTCTAGCCAAAAACATTCAGTACTTC.

The chain employs TRBV11-3 and TRBJ2-1; the D gene is possibly TRBD2 (5 bases). Looked up from germline, CDR1 is SGHNT and CDR2 is YENEEA. Between the trimmed V and J ends, which lost 1 base and 13 bases, there was a span of 11 bases. The CDR3 runs 12 residues. CDR3 residues: CASSLASRVQFF. In DNA, the CDR3 is TGTGCCAGCAGCTTAGCTTCGCGGGTTCAGTTCTTC.

The V call is TRBV5-1, the J call TRBJ1-1, with D perhaps TRBD1 (5 bases). The CDR3 is made up of 14 amino acids. The germline V gene has CDR1 SGHRS and CDR2 YFSETQ. The V end lost 7 bases, the J end lost 3 bases, and 16 bases lay between the germline ends. CDR3 nucleotides: TGCGCCAGCCGCGAACAGGATATATACACTGAAGCTTTCTTT. Residues: CASREQDIYTEAFF.

This chain joins TRBV12-3 or TRBV12-4 and TRBJ2-3; 7 positions agree with TRBD2. Unmatched junction bases numbered 7, after V lost 7 bases and J lost 6 bases. The CDR3 has 13 amino acids. CDR3 sequence: CASTPSSGDTQYF. For the CDR3, the DNA is TGTGCCAGCACCCCCAGTAGCGGGGATACGCAGTATTTT.

This chain links TRBV7-3 with TRBJ2-3; 8 bases agree with TRBD2. Germline CDR1 reads SGHTA; CDR2 reads FQGTGA. V shed 6 bases, J shed 1 base, and the junction held 3 bases outside the gene matches. This CDR3 has 14 residues. The CDR3 loop reads CASREAGGTDTQYF. The CDR3 region has the DNA TGTGCCAGCAGAGAAGCGGGGGGCACAGATACGCAGTATTTT.

The chain combines TRBV5-4 with TRBJ2-7; 9 bases map to TRBD1. Germline-derived CDR1 and CDR2 are SGHNT and YYREEE (reference sequence). This CDR3 region has 14 residues. Trimming cost V 0 bases and J 2 bases; bases outside gene matches: 0. CDR3 bases: TGTGCCAGCAGCTTGGGGGACAGGGCCTACGAGCAGTACTTC. It codes for CASSLGDRAYEQYF. Supplemented by reference TRBV5-4 and TRBJ2-7, the full variable domain reads ETGVTQSPTHLIKTRGQQVTLRCSSQSGHNTVSWYQQALGQGPQFIFQYYREEENGRGNFPPRFSGLQFPNYSSELNVNALELDDSALYLCASSLGDRAYEQYFGPGTRLTVT.

The chain combines TRBV10-1 with TRBJ2-3, with 7 nucleotides matching TRBD2. CDR1 is WNHNN and CDR2 is SYGVQD in the germline V gene (reference sequence). Trimming at V came to 3 bases and at J to 2 bases, leaving 5 bases not matched to a gene. This CDR3 spans 15 amino acids. Here the CDR3 DNA reads TGCGCCAGCAGTGAAGCGGGACCCGCCACAGATACGCAGTATTTT. As protein: CASSEAGPATDTQYF.

The chain joins TRBV5-1 to TRBJ2-2; D is possibly TRBD2 (6 bases). This CDR3 region has 13 residues. Germline lookup yields CDR1 SGHRS and CDR2 YFSETQ. The V and J ends lost 5 bases and 6 bases respectively, with 11 bases between them. The CDR3 coding sequence is TGCGCCAGCAGGTCGGGGGAGGCCGGGGAGCTGTTTTTT. It codes for CASRSGEAGELFF.

This chain connects TRBV11-3 to TRBJ2-4; no reliable D call. The ends were cut back, 5 bases at V and 0 bases at J, with 14 bases in the middle. Germline V gene lookup returns CDR1 SGHNT and CDR2 YENEEA. The CDR3 has 16 residues. The CDR3 DNA sequence: TGTGCCAGCAGCCCCGACCAGGCCCTAGCCAAAAACATTCAGTACTTC. Protein sequence: CASSPDQALAKNIQYF.

The chain uses TRBV12-3 or TRBV12-4 and TRBJ2-1; weak D call: TRBD2 (6 bases). This CDR3 is built from 13 residues. V lost 2 bases to trimming and J lost 9 bases, with 11 bases between them. The CDR3 here is CASSLRWEAEQFF. CDR3 nucleotide sequence: TGTGCCAGCAGTTTAAGGTGGGAGGCTGAGCAGTTCTTC.

The gene calls are TRBV2 and TRBJ2-1; possible D gene TRBD2, 6 bases. This CDR3 comprises 15 residues. V was clipped by 4 bases and J by 4 bases, with 14 bases between them. Germline-derived CDR1 and CDR2 are SNHLY and FYNNEI. CDR3 in amino acids: CASSGDFSRYNEQFF. The DNA for the CDR3 is TGTGCCAGCAGTGGGGACTTTAGTAGGTACAATGAGCAGTTCTTC.

CDR3 sequence: CASSLVSQGRDEQYF. Written as DNA, the CDR3 is TGTGCCAGCAGCTTAGTTTCACAGGGAAGGGACGAGCAGTACTTC. This chain links TRBV7-6 with TRBJ2-7, with D tentatively TRBD1 (6 bases). Germline V gene sequence: CDR1 SGHVS, CDR2 FNYEAQ. Trimming shortened V by 1 base and J by 5 bases, and 15 bases separated the two germline ends. This CDR3 spans 15 amino acids.

The chain carries TRBV6-1 and TRBJ1-2, with TRBD1 matching over 10 bases. The CDR3 has 17 amino acids. Per germline, CDR1 MNHNS and CDR2 SASEGT. The junction had 12 bases not matched to a gene; V was cut back by 4 bases and J by 4 bases. The CDR3: CASSARDRGSYSYGYTF. The CDR3 nucleotides are TGTGCCAGCAGTGCCCGGGACAGGGGAAGTTATAGCTATGGCTACACCTTC.

The chain is built from TRBV7-2 and TRBJ2-3, with 7 bases identical to TRBD2. Germline trimming cut 5 bases from V and 3 bases from J; bases unmatched to any gene: 8. The germline V gene has CDR1 SGHTA and CDR2 FQGNSA. The CDR3 has 15 amino acids. The DNA for the CDR3 is TGTGCCAGCAGCGGGGAGGGACTACCTACAGATACGCAGTATTTT. It is translated as CASSGEGLPTDTQYF.

J is TRBJ2-2 and V is TRBV3-1 (or the pseudogene TRBV3-2); TRBD2 might be the D (5 bases). V was cut by 5 bases and J by 5 bases, with 9 bases left in between. The length of the CDR3 is 13 residues. Germline-derived CDR1 and CDR2 are LGHDT and YNNKEL (reference sequence). CDR3 amino acids: CASSSRGTGELFF. In nucleotides, the CDR3 is TGTGCCAGCAGCTCTCGGGGTACCGGGGAGCTGTTTTTT.

The chain employs TRBV18 and TRBJ1-4; D may be TRBD1 (6 bases). Germline CDR1 and CDR2: KGHSH and LQKENI. The CDR3 is made up of 15 amino acids. Trimming cost V 3 bases and J 8 bases, with 16 bases left between them. In DNA form, the CDR3 reads TGTGCCAGCTCACCTTCTGCACAGGGATGGGAAAAACTGTTTTTT. Its translation is CASSPSAQGWEKLFF.

The sample holds one count of this clone. The rearrangement links TRBV9 to TRBJ1-1, with no clear D. The CDR3 runs to 14 residues. Germline-derived CDR1 and CDR2 are SGDLS and YYNGEE. V lost 0 bases and J lost 0, with 6 bases in between. CDR3 in DNA: TGTGCCAGCAGCGTAGACAGCCTGAACACTGAAGCTTTCTTT. Encoded protein: CASSVDSLNTEAFF.

The table lists this clone with a count of one. The chain is built from TRBV5-3 and TRBJ1-2; weak D call: TRBD1 (5 bases). TRBV5-3 is placed among ORFs of uncertain function. The V and J ends lost 0 bases and 4 bases respectively, with 10 bases between them. The CDR3 consists of 14 residues. The DNA of the CDR3 is TGTGCCAGAAGCTTGGTGGGGCAGTCCTATGGCTACACCTTC. Translating gives CARSLVGQSYGYTF.

The sample holds one count of this clone. CDR3 nucleotides: TGTGCCAGCAGCCAAGATCGACTAGCGGGGGGGCAGTTCTTC. Protein: CASSQDRLAGGQFF. The rearrangement uses TRBV3-1 (or the pseudogene TRBV3-2) and TRBJ2-1; 13 bases agree with TRBD2. The CDR3 spans 14 residues. The trim removed 0 bases at V and 12 bases at J, leaving 2 bases unmatched. Germline values: CDR1 LGHDT, CDR2 YNNKEL (reference sequence).

The chain combines TRBV27 with TRBJ1-2; D is possibly TRBD1 (6 bases). V lost 7 bases, J lost 7 bases, and 19 bases lay in between. Per germline, CDR1 MNHEY and CDR2 SMNVEV (reference sequence). This CDR3 has 14 amino acids. The CDR3 here is CASIKTGGAGGYTF. CDR3 coding DNA: TGTGCCAGCATAAAGACAGGAGGCGCCGGTGGCTACACCTTC.

The V gene is TRBV29-1, the J gene TRBJ2-7, with TRBD1 identical over 12 bases. There are 13 residues in the CDR3. CDR1 SQVTM and CDR2 ANQGSEA come from the germline V gene. With 4 bases clipped from V and 7 bases from J, the junction kept 5 bases outside the gene matches. CDR3 nucleotides: TGCAGCGTTGCGGGACAGGGGGCTGGAGAGCAGTACTTC. Translation gives CSVAGQGAGEQYF.

V and J are TRBV3-1 (or the pseudogene TRBV3-2) and TRBJ2-5; D gene unclear. The V end lost 0 bases, the J end lost 4 bases, and 12 bases lay between the germline ends. CDR1 is LGHDT and CDR2 is YNNKEL in the germline V gene (reference sequence). The CDR3 is 15 amino acids. The CDR3 DNA sequence: TGTGCCAGCAGCCAAGATCCCCAATCGGGAGAGACCCAGTACTTC. Protein: CASSQDPQSGETQYF.

The chain recombines TRBV19 with TRBJ1-3, with a possible D match to TRBD1 (5 bases). In germline, CDR1 is LNHDA, CDR2 SQIVND (reference sequence). The CDR3 contains 15 residues. V shed 5 bases and J shed 4 bases, with 15 bases lying between them. In DNA form, the CDR3 reads TGTGCCAGTAGTCTGACAGTAACGGCCGGAAACACCATATATTTT. Its translation: CASSLTVTAGNTIYF.